The 18 T cell receptor beta chains reported below all come from one sample, sequenced in a study of radiation and T cells in renal cell carcinoma. Only in-frame clones appear in the TCRdb table, and some are missing; sequencing was by immunoSEQ multiplex PCR. The sample carries 150,000 or so clones, roughly 90% recorded once. The sample's time point: baseline pretreatment blood. Treatment reported: 15 Gy SBRT to primary tumor, nephrectomy 4 weeks later. The source material was blood, sampled from a patient whose treatment included radiotherapy and nephrectomy. These receptors came from a woman aged 45-59 years with renal cell carcinoma.

The V and J genes are TRBV9 and TRBJ2-2, with D hard to call. With 0 bases removed from V and 3 bases from J, the gap between germline ends came to 12 bases. The CDR3 loop spans 16 amino acids. Germline V lookup: CDR1 SGDLS, CDR2 YYNGEE. CDR3 amino acids: CASSVVPQLDTGELFF. DNA of the CDR3: TGTGCCAGCAGCGTAGTTCCCCAATTGGACACCGGGGAGCTGTTTTTT.

V and J are TRBV5-5 and TRBJ2-7; D perhaps matches TRBD2 (5 bases). The germline CDR1 and CDR2 sequences are SGHKS and YYEKEE (reference sequence). Trimming shortened V by 4 bases and J by 3 bases, and 17 bases separated the two germline ends. The CDR3 length is 15 residues. DNA of the CDR3: TGTGCCAGCAGCCAATTCGGAGGCGAGGGCTACGAGCAGTACTTC. Its protein is CASSQFGGEGYEQYF.

This clone was observed once. The rearrangement uses TRBV10-1 and TRBJ2-5, with D perhaps TRBD2 (5 bases). Germline-derived CDR1 and CDR2 are WNHNN and SYGVQD (reference sequence). This CDR3 is 12 amino acids long. The DNA of the CDR3 is TGCGGCGCGGCACGGGGTTCGGAGACCCAGTACTTC. Translation: CGAARGSETQYF.

The chain employs TRBV4-1 and TRBJ1-1, with a tentative D call TRBD1 (5 bases). The germline V and J ends were trimmed by 4 bases and 7 bases, with 13 bases remaining between them. CDR3 length: 13 amino acids. CDR1 and CDR2 from the germline V gene are MGHRA and YSYEKL. CDR3 amino acids: CASSPLGTLEAFF. The DNA for the CDR3 is TGCGCCAGCAGCCCCCTGGGGACCCTTGAAGCTTTCTTT.

CDR3 sequence (DNA): TGTGCCAGTAGTATACAACAGCACAATGAGCAGTTCTTC. Translation: CASSIQQHNEQFF. V usage is TRBV19 and J usage is TRBJ2-1; D not resolved. The CDR3 length is 13 residues. Per the germline V gene, CDR1 is LNHDA and CDR2 is SQIVND (reference sequence). V lost 2 bases to trimming and J lost 5 bases, with 7 bases between them.

V usage is TRBV6-6 and J usage is TRBJ1-1; TRBD1 matches at 7 bases. The CDR3 is 15 amino acids. V lost 5 bases and J lost 0; bases outside the gene matches: 6. The germline CDR1 and CDR2 sequences are MNHNY and SVGAGI (reference sequence). CDR3 nucleotides: TGTGCCAGCAGTACCTGGGACAGTTTGAACACTGAAGCTTTCTTT. Translating it yields CASSTWDSLNTEAFF.

The rearrangement joins TRBV11-3 to TRBJ2-5, with D perhaps TRBD1 (6 bases). This CDR3 region has 14 residues. Germline CDR1 SGHNT, CDR2 YENEEA. V shed 2 bases and J shed 7 bases, with 14 bases lying between them. CDR3 in DNA: TGTGCCAGCAGCTTAACAGGAGTAGGGGGGACCCAGTACTTC. Translation gives CASSLTGVGGTQYF.

J is TRBJ2-7 and V is TRBV5-1, with D hard to call. Per germline, CDR1 SGHRS and CDR2 YFSETQ. This CDR3 has 16 amino acids. V dropped 4 bases and J dropped 0 bases, with 17 bases sitting between them. The CDR3 DNA sequence: TGCGCCAGCAGCCCGACTCTTCGCCTAAACTCCTACGAGCAGTACTTC. It specifies CASSPTLRLNSYEQYF.

The chain links TRBV29-1 to TRBJ2-3; 11 positions match TRBD2. Per the germline V gene, CDR1 is SQVTM and CDR2 is ANQGSEA. The CDR3 extends over 15 amino acids. Trimming at V came to 1 base and at J to 0 bases, leaving 0 bases not matched to a gene. CDR3 in amino acids: CSVEGLAGSTDTQYF. CDR3 coding DNA: TGCAGCGTTGAAGGACTAGCGGGGAGCACAGATACGCAGTATTTT.

The chain employs TRBV27 and TRBJ1-2; no clear D. Germline CDR1 MNHEY, CDR2 SMNVEV (reference sequence). The CDR3 length is 14 residues. V lost 0 bases and J lost 4, with 9 bases in between. The CDR3 nucleotides read TGTGCCAGCAGTTTATCGAGCGCGGGCTATGGCTACACCTTC. This codes for CASSLSSAGYGYTF.

The V gene is TRBV2, the J gene TRBJ1-5; D is unclear. Germline V lookup: CDR1 SNHLY, CDR2 FYNNEI. The CDR3 consists of 14 residues. V was shortened by 4 bases and J by 4 bases, with 11 bases between the two germline ends. CDR3 sequence: CASSVPQRNQPQHF. The CDR3 region has the DNA TGTGCCAGCAGTGTCCCCCAGAGAAATCAGCCCCAGCATTTT.

The V gene is TRBV30, the J gene TRBJ1-2; tentative D call: TRBD1 (6 bases). V was trimmed by 0 bases and J by 8 bases, leaving 16 bases between them. The CDR3 runs 14 residues. Germline CDR1 reads GTSNPN; CDR2 reads SVGIG (reference sequence). CDR3 DNA: TGTGCCTGGAGTGTCTTGCGGGCTGGGGGCGGCTACACCTTC. It is translated as CAWSVLRAGGGYTF.

This clone was observed a handful of times. V usage is TRBV5-4 and J usage is TRBJ1-6, with 7 bases fitting TRBD1. Per germline, CDR1 SGHNT and CDR2 YYREEE (reference sequence). The CDR3 is 15 amino acids. Trimming at V came to 0 bases and at J to 8 bases, leaving 5 bases not matched to a gene. As DNA, the CDR3 is TGTGCCAGCAGCTTGGGTCAGGGGGTAGATTCACCCCTCCACTTT. It codes for CASSLGQGVDSPLHF.

The rearrangement uses TRBV7-9 and TRBJ2-1; D possibly corresponds to TRBD2 (6 bases). V lost 1 base and J lost 4, with 14 bases in between. CDR1 is SEHNR, CDR2 FQNEAQ, per germline (reference sequence). The CDR3 extends over 16 amino acids. In DNA form, the CDR3 reads TGTGCCAGCAGCTTAGGCACCCGGGGGTGGTACAATGAGCAGTTCTTC. It encodes CASSLGTRGWYNEQFF.

V and J are TRBV2 and TRBJ2-5; TRBD2 agrees at 13 bases. Germline V lookup: CDR1 SNHLY, CDR2 FYNNEI. The junction had 2 bases not matched to a gene; V was cut back by 9 bases and J by 4 bases. This CDR3 comprises 13 residues. The CDR3 reads CASRTSGGETQYF. CDR3 DNA sequence: TGTGCCAGTAGGACTAGCGGGGGAGAGACCCAGTACTTC.

The chain carries TRBV7-2 and TRBJ2-3; TRBD2 aligns across 11 bases. Germline trimming cut 5 bases from V and 4 bases from J; bases unmatched to any gene: 5. CDR1 is SGHTA, CDR2 FQGNSA, per germline. The CDR3 has 15 amino acids. The CDR3 sequence is CASSRSGGAPDTQYF. The CDR3 coding sequence is TGTGCCAGCAGCCGTAGCGGGGGGGCCCCAGATACGCAGTATTTT.

This sequence joins TRBV6-5 and TRBJ1-2; D remains unclear. CDR3 length: 16 amino acids. V lost 0 bases to trimming and J lost 6 bases, with 17 bases between them. The germline gives CDR1 MNHEY, CDR2 SVGAGI. The CDR3 bases are TGTGCCAGCAGTTACTCGGACGGCTTTACGGCCAATGGCTACACCTTC. This translates into CASSYSDGFTANGYTF.

This clone has a single count. The CDR3 here is CASSVTGEALRGYTF. The CDR3 DNA reads as TGTGCCAGCAGCGTGACAGGGGAAGCGTTGCGTGGCTACACCTTC. V is TRBV5-4 and J is TRBJ1-2; 8 nucleotides agree with TRBD1. This CDR3 is 15 amino acids long. The germline V gene has CDR1 SGHNT and CDR2 YYREEE (reference sequence). V gave up 4 bases and J gave up 7 bases; unmatched junction bases: 12.